The 12 T cell receptor beta chains presented below share a single source sample, sequenced in a study of blood T cell repertoires in COVID-19. Libraries were prepared by immunoSEQ multiplex PCR; TCRdb keeps only in-frame clonotypes and omits some of them. The repertoire holds some 100,000 clones, with approximately 84% as singletons. The sample consisted of peripheral blood. All receptors come from a man at least 80 years old with active or convalescent COVID-19.

The rearrangement uses TRBV5-6 and TRBJ2-6; D is unresolved. Trimming took 1 base from V and 0 from J, leaving 2 bases between them. The CDR3 is 14 amino acids. The V gene's germline CDR1 is SGHDT and CDR2 YYEEEE. CDR3 sequence: CASSLYSGANVLTF. The CDR3, as DNA: TGTGCCAGCAGCTTGTACTCTGGGGCCAACGTCCTGACTTTC.

This clone appeared a single time. This sequence joins TRBV19 and TRBJ1-6; TRBD1 matches at 8 bases. In germline, CDR1 is LNHDA, CDR2 SQIVND (reference sequence). The CDR3 sequence is 15 residues long. Trimming at V came to 6 bases and at J to 7 bases, leaving 8 bases not matched to a gene. CDR3 loop: CASSGRGLGNSPLHF. The CDR3 bases are TGTGCCAGTAGCGGCAGGGGGCTGGGGAATTCACCCCTCCACTTT.

The V gene is TRBV19, the J gene TRBJ1-5; the match to TRBD1 covers 7 bases. V was clipped by 4 bases and J by 4 bases; unmatched bases: 7. CDR1 and CDR2 (germline): LNHDA, SQIVND (reference sequence). CDR3 length equals 15 residues. CDR3 protein: CASSTDRAGNQPQHF. In DNA form, the CDR3 reads TGTGCCAGTAGTACCGACAGGGCAGGTAATCAGCCCCAGCATTTT.

The rearrangement uses TRBV5-1 and TRBJ1-1; TRBD1 matches 7 bases. Germline CDR1 is SGHRS and CDR2 is YFSETQ. Trimming at V came to 6 bases and at J to 4 bases, leaving 9 bases not matched to a gene. The CDR3 is 14 amino acids. CDR3 DNA: TGCGCCAGCACCGATCGACAGGGAACCACTGAAGCTTTCTTT. Residues: CASTDRQGTTEAFF.

This clone showed up just a few times. The chain employs TRBV19 and TRBJ1-2, with D unresolved. Per germline, CDR1 LNHDA and CDR2 SQIVND (reference sequence). The CDR3 contains 14 residues. Trimming shortened V by 6 bases and J by 8 bases, and 19 bases separated the two germline ends. This CDR3 reads CASSPLQEGLGYTF. CDR3 coding DNA: TGTGCCAGTAGCCCACTGCAGGAGGGATTGGGCTACACCTTC.

The chain uses TRBV6-5 and TRBJ2-3; TRBD2 matches at 8 bases. Germline assignment: CDR1 MNHEY and CDR2 SVGAGI. The length of the CDR3 is 15 residues. V trimming: 2 bases; J trimming: 3 bases; junction bases outside the gene matches: 4. CDR3: CASSYRGGETDTQYF. The CDR3 DNA reads TGTGCCAGCAGTTACCGGGGGGGGGAGACAGATACGCAGTATTTT.

The sample holds one count of this clone. The chain links TRBV7-2 to TRBJ1-5, with a tentative D call TRBD1 (6 bases). The V and J ends lost 5 bases and 4 bases respectively, with 15 bases between them. The CDR3 loop spans 15 amino acids. CDR1 SGHTA and CDR2 FQGNSA come from the germline V gene. DNA for the CDR3: TGTGCCAGCAGCCCTACCGGGACAACAAATCAGCCCCAGCATTTT. This gives the protein CASSPTGTTNQPQHF.

This clone appeared a single time. The rearrangement links TRBV5-4 to TRBJ1-6; D is perhaps TRBD1 (6 bases). The germline V gene has CDR1 SGHNT and CDR2 YYREEE (reference sequence). This CDR3 has 17 amino acids. The V gene lost 4 bases and the J gene lost 7 bases, with 21 bases spanning the gap. The CDR3 nucleotides are TGTGCCAGCAGCACACTGCCTTGGGAGGGGGAGAATTCACCCCTCCACTTT. It translates to CASSTLPWEGENSPLHF. Supplemented by reference TRBV5-4 and TRBJ1-6, the full variable domain reads ETGVTQSPTHLIKTRGQQVTLRCSSQSGHNTVSWYQQALGQGPQFIFQYYREEENGRGNFPPRFSGLQFPNYSSELNVNALELDDSALYLCASSTLPWEGENSPLHFGNGTRLTVT.

The chain combines TRBV7-6 with TRBJ1-4; possibly TRBD1 for D (6 bases). Germline V gene sequence: CDR1 SGHVS, CDR2 FNYEAQ. This CDR3 has 15 amino acids. Trimming cost V 5 bases and J 8 bases, with 18 bases left between them. The CDR3 is CASSPRSRGREKLFF. The CDR3 nucleotides are TGTGCCAGCAGCCCACGGAGCAGGGGAAGGGAAAAACTGTTTTTT.

The chain links TRBV5-5 to TRBJ2-2; 8 bases agree with TRBD2. With 3 bases clipped from V and 13 bases from J, the junction kept 8 bases outside the gene matches. Germline loops: CDR1 SGHKS, CDR2 YYEKEE (reference sequence). The CDR3 runs 13 residues. The CDR3 loop is CASSSAGGRGLFF. CDR3 bases: TGTGCCAGCAGCTCCGCGGGGGGCAGGGGGCTGTTTTTT.

Worth noting for this clone: An end of the junction differs from the germline gene, which may be a read error. The rearrangement uses TRBV7-7 and TRBJ2-5; TRBD2 aligns across 13 bases. This CDR3 region has 17 residues. CDR1 is SSHAT, CDR2 FNYEAQ, per germline (reference sequence). The CDR3 spells CASSSRRLAGGPETQYF. CDR3 DNA sequence: TGTGCTAGCAGCTCCCGCCGACTAGCGGGGGGCCCGGAGACCCAGTACTTC.

The chain couples TRBV11-2 to TRBJ2-1; D is possibly TRBD2 (5 bases). Trimming removed 6 bases from V and 7 bases from J, with 25 bases in between. Germline V gene lookup returns CDR1 SGHAT and CDR2 FQNNGV. This CDR3 spans 17 amino acids. DNA of the CDR3: TGTGCCAGCAGAGCTTCCCGTGACTACCTCCGTGGGAATGAGCAGTTCTTC. Translated: CASRASRDYLRGNEQFF.